These 25 T cell receptor beta chains were all obtained from the same sample, sequenced in a study of T-cell memory formation after mild COVID-19 (dated by TCRdb to 2020 to 2023). Library preparation employed 5' RACE. Sequencing relied on an Illumina NovaSeq 6000. Starting from the raw public reads, TCRdb applied fastp trimming at Q25, assembled clones with MiXCR and retained in-frame beta chains. A single entry per CDR3 protein holds the most common genes and DNA from its merged rows. Present in this sample are roughly 350,000 distinct CDR3 sequences, around 15% of which were seen just once. 22% of the sample comes from the top ten. What was sequenced was PBMCs or a T cell subset sorted from them (not recorded which). The source is a young man who had mild COVID-19 (a few samples of this study predate the infection). The sample titles of this study are shuffled in the database, so cell type and time point are left out; the donor was told from shared clones.

The sample holds many counts of this clonotype. This chain joins TRBV3-1 and TRBJ2-7; TRBD1 might be the D (6 bases). V lost 0 bases, J lost 6 bases, and 9 bases lay in between. This CDR3 has 13 residues. Germline V gene data show CDR1 as LGHDT and CDR2 as YNNKEL (reference sequence). CDR3 sequence: CASSQDLGGEQYF. The CDR3 nucleotides are TGTGCCAGCAGCCAAGATCTAGGGGGCGAGCAGTACTTC.

The chain carries TRBV29-1 and TRBJ2-1, with TRBD2 matching over 8 bases. Germline trimming cut 6 bases from V and 12 bases from J; bases unmatched to any gene: 7. The CDR3 has 11 amino acids. Germline lookup yields CDR1 SQVTM and CDR2 ANQGSEA. Written as DNA, the CDR3 is TGCAGCGTCCCCGGGGGGGATCGGCAGTTCTTC. Encoded protein: CSVPGGDRQFF.

The rearrangement joins TRBV5-5 to TRBJ2-3; D is ambiguous. Germline CDR1 and CDR2: SGHKS and YYEKEE (reference sequence). Trimming pared 5 bases from V and 1 base from J, leaving 11 bases between. The CDR3 runs 14 residues. The CDR3 DNA sequence: TGTGCCAGCAGGGATACCACAGGCACAGATACGCAGTATTTT. Encoded protein: CASRDTTGTDTQYF.

The V call is TRBV12-3 or TRBV12-4, the J call TRBJ2-7, with 9 bases aligning to TRBD2. V trimming: 1 base; J trimming: 4 bases; junction bases outside the gene matches: 5. The CDR3 runs to 15 residues. The CDR3 is CASSLGFSGGYEQYF. The CDR3 bases are TGTGCCAGCAGTTTAGGCTTTAGCGGGGGTTACGAGCAGTACTTC.

This clonotype was observed once. CDR3 protein: CATSSRQGVLSGNTIYF. The DNA for the CDR3 is TGTGCCACCAGCAGTAGACAGGGGGTCCTCTCTGGAAACACCATATATTTT. The J gene is TRBJ1-3, the V gene TRBV15, with 9 nucleotides matching TRBD1. The CDR3 spans 17 residues. The germline CDR1 and CDR2 sequences are LNHNV and YYDKDF (reference sequence). Trimming took 3 bases from V and 0 from J; bases not matched to a gene: 6.

The chain combines TRBV10-3 with TRBJ1-1; possibly TRBD1 for D (5 bases). The CDR3 totals 14 residues. Germline V gene sequence: CDR1 ENHRY, CDR2 SYGVKD. Trimming took off 6 bases at V and 1 base at J, with 12 bases between the two ends. CDR3 region: CAIRGTDWNTEAFF. The CDR3 DNA reads TGTGCCATCAGGGGGACTGATTGGAACACTGAAGCTTTCTTT.

The V gene is TRBV7-9, the J gene TRBJ2-1; 9 positions agree with TRBD1. Germline CDR1 reads SEHNR; CDR2 reads FQNEAQ (reference sequence). V dropped 5 bases and J dropped 8; count of bases not matched to a gene: 10. CDR3 size: 15 residues. CDR3 region: CASSAPGQGPDEQFF. CDR3 nucleotide sequence: TGTGCCAGCAGCGCTCCGGGACAGGGTCCCGATGAGCAGTTCTTC.

This clonotype was counted a few times. The gene calls are TRBV6-5 and TRBJ2-5; D perhaps matches TRBD1 (6 bases). CDR3 length: 15 amino acids. The germline V and J ends were trimmed by 6 bases and 4 bases, with 18 bases remaining between them. Germline loops: CDR1 MNHEY, CDR2 SVGAGI. CDR3 coding DNA: TGTGCCAGCAGACCTTATCGGGACACTAGAGAGACCCAGTACTTC. This sequence encodes CASRPYRDTRETQYF.

The chain uses TRBV9 and TRBJ2-7; no clear D. The CDR3 extends over 13 amino acids. Trimming stripped 0 bases from V and 2 bases from J, with 6 bases between. Germline assignment: CDR1 SGDLS and CDR2 YYNGEE. CDR3 protein: CASSVGEPYEQYF. The CDR3 bases are TGTGCCAGCAGCGTAGGAGAGCCCTACGAGCAGTACTTC.

This clonotype was observed a handful of times. The V gene is TRBV20-1, the J gene TRBJ2-1, with a tentative D call TRBD2 (6 bases). Per the germline V gene, CDR1 is DFQATT and CDR2 is SNEGSKA (reference sequence). The CDR3 extends over 15 amino acids. V was cut by 3 bases and J by 1 base, with 13 bases left in between. The CDR3 DNA follows: TGCAGTGCTAGTCTCTTGGCGGGGTCCTACAATGAGCAGTTCTTC. It codes for CSASLLAGSYNEQFF.

This chain joins TRBV6-5 and TRBJ1-1; TRBD1 might be the D (5 bases). This CDR3 region has 16 residues. Germline values: CDR1 MNHEY, CDR2 SVGAGI. Trimming removed 6 bases from V and 6 bases from J, with 23 bases in between. In nucleotides, the CDR3 is TGTGCCAGCAGCCTCCAATGGGGGGAAGGCCGTCCTGAAGCTTTCTTT. Translating it yields CASSLQWGEGRPEAFF.

The chain joins TRBV7-8 to TRBJ1-1; TRBD1 matches at 7 bases. Germline values: CDR1 SGHVS, CDR2 FQNEAQ. The ends lost 6 bases at V and 3 bases at J; junction bases unmatched: 13. This CDR3 is built from 16 residues. The CDR3 protein is CASRLSTGLGHTEAFF. CDR3 nucleotide sequence: TGTGCCAGCAGATTATCGACAGGGCTCGGTCACACTGAAGCTTTCTTT. The variable domain in full, completed from reference TRBV7-8 and TRBJ1-1, reads GAGVSQSPRYKVAKRGQDVALRCDPISGHVSLFWYQQALGQGPEFLTYFQNEAQLDKSGLPSDRFFAERPEGSVSTLKIQRTQQEDSAVYLCASRLSTGLGHTEAFFGQGTRLTVV.

The sample holds many counts of this clonotype. V and J are TRBV6-5 and TRBJ2-5, with D maybe TRBD1 (5 bases). CDR1 is MNHEY and CDR2 is SVGAGI in the germline V gene. The V end lost 2 bases, the J end lost 2 bases, and 9 bases lay between the germline ends. The CDR3 sequence is 14 residues long. Here the CDR3 DNA reads TGTGCCAGCAGTTACCACCAGGGTCAAGAGACCCAGTACTTC. This gives the protein CASSYHQGQETQYF.

This clonotype showed up just a few times. The chain couples TRBV27 to TRBJ1-6; D unclear. Germline CDR1 MNHEY, CDR2 SMNVEV (reference sequence). With 1 base removed from V and 6 bases from J, the gap between germline ends came to 19 bases. The CDR3 extends over 18 amino acids. As DNA, the CDR3 is TGTGCCAGCAGTTTATTCCTGGGTTGGAGGTCGGGTAATTCACCCCTCCACTTT. It encodes CASSLFLGWRSGNSPLHF.

The genes are TRBV7-9 and TRBJ2-4; D perhaps matches TRBD1 (6 bases). Trimming pared 4 bases from V and 1 base from J, leaving 20 bases between. The germline gives CDR1 SEHNR, CDR2 FQNEAQ (reference sequence). This CDR3 contains 18 residues. The CDR3: CASSSNPPGVGAKNIQYF. CDR3 nucleotide sequence: TGTGCCAGCAGCTCGAACCCACCAGGGGTTGGGGCCAAAAACATTCAGTACTTC.

The chain couples TRBV6-5 to TRBJ2-3; 7 nucleotides match TRBD1. Per germline, CDR1 MNHEY and CDR2 SVGAGI. CDR3 length: 15 residues. V lost 6 bases and J lost 2; bases outside the gene matches: 8. The CDR3 loop reads CASSPGTVPTDTQYF. In nucleotides, the CDR3 is TGTGCCAGCAGCCCCGGGACAGTTCCCACAGATACGCAGTATTTT.

This sequence joins TRBV11-2 and TRBJ1-6; no reliable D call. Trimming cost V 2 bases and J 7 bases, with 6 bases left between them. Germline assignment: CDR1 SGHAT and CDR2 FQNNGV. This CDR3 has 13 residues. The CDR3 nucleotides are TGTGCCAGCAGCTTATATCGGAATTCACCCCTCCACTTT. Translating gives CASSLYRNSPLHF.

The chain combines TRBV9 with TRBJ2-1, with TRBD2 as a possible D gene (6 bases). There are 16 residues in the CDR3. The germline gives CDR1 SGDLS, CDR2 YYNGEE. V lost 0 bases, J lost 4 bases, and 14 bases lay in between. The CDR3 nucleotides read TGTGCCAGCAGCGTAGGGGCGGGGACGGAATACAATGAGCAGTTCTTC. Its protein is CASSVGAGTEYNEQFF.

As DNA, the CDR3 is TGCGCCAGCAGCCAAGAGGGACAGCGGGGGGGTAATAACAATGAGCAGTTCTTC. Translation: CASSQEGQRGGNNNEQFF. This sequence joins TRBV4-3 and TRBJ2-1; 10 bases fit TRBD2. Germline V lookup: CDR1 LGHNA, CDR2 YSLEER. Germline trimming cut 0 bases from V and 5 bases from J; bases unmatched to any gene: 10. The CDR3 spans 18 residues.

The V and J genes are TRBV20-1 and TRBJ2-5; D may correspond to TRBD1 or TRBD2 (7 bases each). Trimming removed 0 bases from V and 4 bases from J, with 15 bases in between. Germline V CDR1 and CDR2: DFQATT, SNEGSKA (reference sequence). This CDR3 is 15 amino acids long. CDR3 bases: TGCAGTGCTAGAGATCGGGTCAGGGGGGGAGAGACCCAGTACTTC. This gives the protein CSARDRVRGGETQYF.

V usage is TRBV7-9 and J usage is TRBJ2-3, with TRBD2 matching over 9 bases. V lost 1 base and J lost 4; bases outside the gene matches: 6. CDR1 SEHNR and CDR2 FQNEAQ come from the germline V gene (reference sequence). The CDR3 covers 16 residues. In nucleotides, the CDR3 is TGTGCCAGCAGCTTAGAGGCTAGCGGGACTCCAGATACGCAGTATTTT. The encoded protein is CASSLEASGTPDTQYF.

This clonotype was counted only a few times. This chain joins TRBV7-9 and TRBJ2-5; 7 positions agree with TRBD1. V dropped 5 bases and J dropped 2; count of bases not matched to a gene: 11. This CDR3 has 16 amino acids. CDR1 is SEHNR, CDR2 FQNEAQ, per germline (reference sequence). CDR3 protein: CASSLRPGTVQETQYF. As DNA, the CDR3 is TGTGCCAGCAGCCTCCGGCCCGGGACAGTTCAAGAGACCCAGTACTTC.

The chain is built from TRBV7-2 and TRBJ2-7, with 12 bases identical to TRBD2. J gave up 6 bases and V 3 bases, and 9 bases lay outside the gene matches. The germline CDR1 and CDR2 sequences are SGHTA and FQGNSA. This CDR3 spans 16 amino acids. CDR3 in amino acids: CASSFELAGGRREQYF. CDR3 DNA: TGTGCCAGCAGCTTCGAACTAGCGGGGGGCCGTCGCGAGCAGTACTTC.

There are many counts of this clonotype. The V and J genes are TRBV19 and TRBJ2-7; the D call may be TRBD1 or TRBD2 (6 bases each). This CDR3 spans 15 amino acids. Germline CDR1 is LNHDA and CDR2 is SQIVND (reference sequence). Trimming removed 3 bases from V and 5 bases from J, with 17 bases in between. The CDR3 nucleotides read TGTGCCAGTAGTATCGGTTGGGGGGCGAGCCACGAGCAGTACTTC. This translates into CASSIGWGASHEQYF. Full variable domain (rest looked up from reference TRBV19 and TRBJ2-7): DGGITQSPKYLFRKEGQNVTLSCEQNLNHDAMYWYRQDPGQGLRLIYYSQIVNDFQKGDIAEGYSVSREKKESFPLTVTSAQKNPTAFYLCASSIGWGASHEQYFGPGTRLTVT.

In its sample, this clonotype was seen a few times. The genes are TRBV18 and TRBJ2-1, with 9 nucleotides matching TRBD2. CDR3 length equals 17 residues. With V trimmed by 0 bases and J by 4 bases, 7 bases remained unmatched. Germline V CDR1 and CDR2: KGHSH, LQKENI. CDR3 nucleotides: TGTGCCAGCTCACCACCGCGGGGGGGAACAAGGTACAATGAGCAGTTCTTC. Amino acids: CASSPPRGGTRYNEQFF.